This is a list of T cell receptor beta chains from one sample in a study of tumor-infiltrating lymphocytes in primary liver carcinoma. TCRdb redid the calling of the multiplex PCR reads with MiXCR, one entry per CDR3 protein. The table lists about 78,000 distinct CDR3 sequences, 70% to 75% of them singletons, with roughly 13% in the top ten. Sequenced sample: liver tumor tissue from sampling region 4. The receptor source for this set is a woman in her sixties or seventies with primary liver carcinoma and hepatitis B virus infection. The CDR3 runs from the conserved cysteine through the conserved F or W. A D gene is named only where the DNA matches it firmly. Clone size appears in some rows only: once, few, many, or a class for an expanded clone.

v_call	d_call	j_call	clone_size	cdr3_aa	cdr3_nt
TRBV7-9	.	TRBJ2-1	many	CASSLADYEQFF	TGTGCCAGCAGCTTAGCGGACTATGAGCAGTTCTTC
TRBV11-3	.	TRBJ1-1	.	CASRLAGEYRNIEAFF	TGTGCCAGCAGATTAGCCGGGGAATACCGGAACATTGAAGCTTTCTTT
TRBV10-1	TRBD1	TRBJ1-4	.	CAISDREEKLFF	TGCGCCATATCGGACAGGGAAGAAAAACTGTTCTTT
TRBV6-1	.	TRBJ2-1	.	CASSSRDRVASEQFF	TGTGCCAGCAGCTCCCGGGATAGGGTTGCAAGTGAGCAGTTCTTC
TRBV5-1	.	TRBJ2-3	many	CASSLSGQTSTDTQYF	TGCGCCAGCAGCTTATCCGGACAGACTAGCACAGATACGCAGTATTTT
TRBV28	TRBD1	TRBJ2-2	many	CASRLGGQGASGELFF	TGTGCCAGCCGCCTTGGGGGACAGGGGGCATCCGGGGAGCTGTTTTTT
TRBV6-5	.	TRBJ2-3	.	CASNYKGNTDTKYF	TGTGCCAGCAATTACAAGGGAAACACAGATACGAAGTATTTT
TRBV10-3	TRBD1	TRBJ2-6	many	CAISGGQARANVLTF	TGTGCCATCAGCGGAGGACAGGCCCGGGCCAACGTCCTGACTTTC
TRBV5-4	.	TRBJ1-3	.	CASSSPEGPGAGNTIYF	TGTGCCAGCAGCTCTCCGGAAGGACCAGGGGCTGGAAACACCATATATTTC
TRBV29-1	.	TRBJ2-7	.	CSAWDRERIEQYF	TGCAGCGCCTGGGATAGGGAGCGCATCGAGCAGTACTTC
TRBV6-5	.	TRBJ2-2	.	CASRSGDSDSGELFF	TGTGCCAGCAGATCCGGGGACTCCGACTCCGGGGAGCTGTTTTTT
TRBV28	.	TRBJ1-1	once	CASSGRTPVNTETFF	TGTGCCAGTAGTGGAAGGACACCAGTGAACACTGAAACTTTCTTT
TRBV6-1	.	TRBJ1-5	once	CAICNPRGNRQPQRF	TGTGCCATCTGTAACCCTCGTGGAAATCGGCAGCCCCAGCGCTTT
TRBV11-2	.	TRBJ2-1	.	CASSLRQAEMGEQFF	TGTGCCAGCAGCCTTAGGCAAGCGGAGATGGGTGAGCAGTTCTTC
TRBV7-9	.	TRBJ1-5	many	CASSLDGSNQPQHF	TGTGCCAGCAGCTTAGACGGGAGCAATCAGCCCCAGCATTTT
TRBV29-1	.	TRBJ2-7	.	CSVEERGPYEQYF	TGCAGCGTTGAAGAGCGGGGGCCCTACGAGCAGTACTTC
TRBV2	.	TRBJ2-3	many	CATLRGVSTDTQYF	TGTGCCACCTTGAGGGGGGTTAGCACAGATACGCAGTATTTT
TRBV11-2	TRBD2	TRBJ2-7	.	CASSLDPAGAYEQYF	TGTGCCAGCAGCTTGGACCCTGCGGGAGCCTACGAGCAGTACTTC
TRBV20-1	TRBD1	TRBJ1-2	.	CSARTGNNYGYTF	TGCAGTGCTCGGACAGGGAATAACTATGGCTACACCTTC
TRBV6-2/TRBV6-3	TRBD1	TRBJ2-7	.	CATSLGTGGDEQYF	TGTGCCACCAGCCTCGGGACAGGGGGCGACGAGCAGTACTTC
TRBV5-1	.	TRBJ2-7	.	CPSSGGTSWYYEQYF	TGCCCCAGCAGCGGAGGGACGAGTTGGTACTACGAGCAGTACTTC
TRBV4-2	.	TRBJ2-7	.	CVSRHGALNSYEQYF	TGTGTCAGCAGGCATGGAGCCTTAAACTCCTACGAGCAGTACTTC
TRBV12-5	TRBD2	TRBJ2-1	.	CASGLVLTSGTCNEQFF	TGTGCTAGTGGTTTGGTCCTGACTAGCGGAACCTGCAATGAGCAGTTCTTC
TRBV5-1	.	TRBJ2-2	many	CASSLGSGAGELFF	TGCGCCAGCAGCTTGGGCTCGGGGGCCGGGGAGCTGTTTTTT
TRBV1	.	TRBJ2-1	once	CMSSRNTSEGEFF	TGCATGAGCAGCCGAAACACTAGCGAGGGGGAGTTCTTC
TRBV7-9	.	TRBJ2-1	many	CASREGSYNEQFF	TGTGCCAGCCGGGAAGGCTCCTACAATGAGCAGTTCTTC
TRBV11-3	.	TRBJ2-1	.	CASSLTAAAQGEQFF	TGTGCCAGCAGTTTGACAGCGGCTGCCCAAGGTGAGCAATTCTTC
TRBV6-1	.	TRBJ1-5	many	CASSESEPQPQHF	TGTGCCAGCAGTGAATCTGAGCCTCAGCCCCAGCATTTT
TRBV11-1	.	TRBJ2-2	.	CASSVWPFLVNTGELFF	TGTGCCAGTAGCGTCTGGCCATTCCTAGTTAACACCGGGGAGCTGTTTTTT
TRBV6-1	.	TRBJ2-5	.	CVSSGARDREETQYF	TGTGTCAGCAGTGGGGCTAGGGATCGAGAAGAGACACAGTACTTC
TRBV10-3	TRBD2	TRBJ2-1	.	CAISEPTTPRSGRMNEQFF	TGTGCCATCAGTGAGCCGACTACGCCTAGGAGCGGGAGGATGAATGAGCAGTTCTTC
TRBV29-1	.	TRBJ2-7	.	CDVVPVTGRTYEQYF	TGCGACGTTGTTCCAGTGACAGGACGTACCTACGAGCAGTACTTC
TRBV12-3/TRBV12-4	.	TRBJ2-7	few	CASSRSKPPYEQYF	TGTGCCAGCAGTAGAAGTAAACCTCCCTACGAGCAGTACTTC
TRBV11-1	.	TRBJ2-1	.	CASSLAERRSYNEQFF	TGTGCCAGCAGCTTAGCTGAGCGCCGAAGCTACAATGAGCAGTTCTTC
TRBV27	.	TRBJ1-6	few	CASRVTGGVAPLHF	TGTGCCAGCAGGGTGACTGGTGGGGTAGCACCCCTCCACTTT
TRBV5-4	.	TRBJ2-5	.	CASSPGVARVQETQYF	TGTGCCAGTAGCCCCGGGGTAGCGAGAGTTCAAGAGACCCAGTACTTC
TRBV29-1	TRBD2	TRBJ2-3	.	CSVEGMGAGGTDTRYF	TGCAGCGTTGAAGGTATGGGTGCGGGGGGCACAGATACGCGGTATTTT
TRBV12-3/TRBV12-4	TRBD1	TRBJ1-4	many	CASRPNTGGGEKLFF	TGTGCCAGCAGACCAAACACAGGGGGCGGTGAAAAACTGTTTTTT
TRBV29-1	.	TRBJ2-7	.	CGVGRALTYEQYF	TGCGGCGTCGGAAGAGCTCTTACCTACGAGCAGTACTTC
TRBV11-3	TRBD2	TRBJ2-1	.	CTSSLECGSYNERFF	TGTACCAGCAGCTTAGAATGCGGGAGTTACAATGAGCGGTTCTTC
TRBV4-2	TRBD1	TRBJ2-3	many	CASSQDPGQGTDTQYF	TGTGCCAGCAGCCAAGATCCGGGACAGGGCACAGATACGCAGTATTTT
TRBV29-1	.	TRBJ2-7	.	CSGWDLTTYKQYF	TGCAGCGGTTGGGATCTTACGACCTACAAGCAGTACTTC
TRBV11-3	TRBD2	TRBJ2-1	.	CASIATSGGQYNEQFF	TGTGCCAGCATCGCGACTAGCGGAGGTCAGTACAATGAGCAATTCTTC
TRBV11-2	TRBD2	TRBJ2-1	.	CASNLSQVAGGPNEQFF	TGTGCCAGCAACTTAAGTCAGGTAGCGGGAGGGCCGAATGAGCAGTTCTTC
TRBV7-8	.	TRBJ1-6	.	CASSLRGSNSPLHF	TGTGCTAGCAGCTTAAGGGGGAGCAATTCACCCCTCCACTTT